The 20 T cell receptor beta chains given below trace back to one sample, sequenced in a study of T-cell reconstitution after alpha-beta-depleted transplantation in children. Unique molecular identifiers tagged the TCRbeta library. One entry per CDR3 protein, called by TCRdb with MiXCR from the PCR reads. The table records roughly 500,000 distinct CDR3 sequences, approximately 32% of them present only once. The starting material was PBMCs from the stem cell graft donor, obtained from the stem cell graft. These TCRs come from a human donor who donated a stem cell graft to a child with aplastic anemia.

The genes are TRBV12-3 or TRBV12-4 and TRBJ1-2; the D is unclear. The CDR3 contains 13 residues. The CDR3 coding sequence is TGTGCTACCATTTTTGGAGGGAATTATGGCTACACCTTC. Translation gives CATIFGGNYGYTF.

The chain employs TRBV29-1 and TRBJ2-1, with 7 bases that match TRBD2. Trimming cost V 6 bases and J 8 bases; bases outside gene matches: 10. CDR3 size: 13 residues. CDR1 and CDR2 from the germline V gene are SQVTM and ANQGSEA. The CDR3 DNA reads TGCAGCGTGGGGGGGATGCGGGTAGATGAGCAGTTCTTC. Encoded protein: CSVGGMRVDEQFF.

This clonotype has only a few counts. The chain is built from TRBV6-5 and TRBJ2-7; 9 bases match TRBD2. J lost 3 bases, V lost 0 bases, and 6 bases had no gene match. CDR3 length: 16 amino acids. Germline V CDR1 and CDR2: MNHEY, SVGAGI. In DNA form, the CDR3 reads TGTGCCAGCAGTTACTCGGCTAGCGGGGCCGTCTACGAGCAGTACTTC. Amino acids: CASSYSASGAVYEQYF.

The chain employs TRBV4-3 and TRBJ2-4; D is perhaps TRBD1 (5 bases). The CDR3 has 15 residues. Trimming took off 0 bases at V and 7 bases at J, with 13 bases between the two ends. Germline V gives CDR1 LGHNA, CDR2 YSLEER. CDR3 amino acids: CASSQDNTKGNIQYF. For the CDR3, the DNA is TGCGCCAGCAGCCAAGATAATACCAAGGGGAACATTCAGTACTTC.

This clonotype was seen only a few times. CDR3 sequence reads: CASIRNRTPEAFF. Here the CDR3 DNA reads TGTGCCAGCATCAGAAATCGGACACCCGAAGCTTTCTTT. V gene TRBV6-5 combines with J gene TRBJ1-1; TRBD1 might be the D (5 bases). V dropped 7 bases and J dropped 8 bases, with 17 bases sitting between them. CDR3 size: 13 residues. Germline CDR1 MNHEY, CDR2 SVGAGI.

The chain combines TRBV9 with TRBJ2-3, with a tentative D call TRBD2 (5 bases). Germline V lookup: CDR1 SGDLS, CDR2 YYNGEE. This CDR3 has 16 residues. V gave up 0 bases and J gave up 4 bases, with 15 bases separating them. The CDR3 here is CASSVESGFIADTQYF. In DNA, the CDR3 is TGTGCCAGCAGCGTAGAGTCGGGATTCATAGCAGATACGCAGTATTTT.

This clonotype was seen ten or more times. V usage is TRBV6-2 or TRBV6-3 and J usage is TRBJ2-3; weak D call: TRBD1 (6 bases). V was clipped by 2 bases and J by 3 bases, with 9 bases between them. The CDR3 contains 14 residues. Germline CDR1 and CDR2: MNHEY and SVGEGT. CDR3 residues: CASSYEDRTDTQYF. The CDR3 bases are TGTGCCAGCAGTTACGAAGACAGGACAGATACGCAGTATTTT.

The rearrangement joins TRBV6-5 to TRBJ2-2, with a weak D call TRBD2 (6 bases). V lost 2 bases, J lost 6 bases, and 13 bases lay in between. Germline lookup yields CDR1 MNHEY and CDR2 SVGAGI. CDR3 size: 15 residues. Written as DNA, the CDR3 is TGTGCCAGCAGTTACATGTCGCTAGCGCCCGGGGAGCTGTTTTTT. This gives the protein CASSYMSLAPGELFF.

This clonotype occurred a few times. V gene TRBV5-1 combines with J gene TRBJ2-1; 8 bases agree with TRBD1. Germline trimming cut 0 bases from V and 7 bases from J; bases unmatched to any gene: 6. The CDR3 length is 15 residues. The V gene's germline CDR1 is SGHRS and CDR2 YFSETQ. CDR3 bases: TGCGCCAGCAGCTTGGTCCAGGGGGCGGGGAATGAGCAGTTCTTC. Amino acids: CASSLVQGAGNEQFF. The full variable domain, rest sourced from reference TRBV5-1 and TRBJ2-1, is KAGVTQTPRYLIKTRGQQVTLSCSPISGHRSVSWYQQTPGQGLQFLFEYFSETQRNKGNFPGRFSGRQFSNSRSEMNVSTLELGDSALYLCASSLVQGAGNEQFFGPGTRLTVL.

This clonotype was observed a few times. V gene TRBV20-1 combines with J gene TRBJ1-1, with D possibly being TRBD1 (5 bases). Germline-derived CDR1 and CDR2 are DFQATT and SNEGSKA (reference sequence). CDR3 size: 13 residues. Deletions cut 1 base from V and 5 bases from J, with 11 bases between. The CDR3 bases are TGCAGTGCTAGAGTGTCCAGGGCGACTGAAGCTTTCTTT. Encoded protein: CSARVSRATEAFF.

The chain employs TRBV29-1 and TRBJ1-2; D is perhaps TRBD1 (6 bases). Trimming left V 0 bases short and J 4 bases short, with 24 bases between. Germline CDR1 reads SQVTM; CDR2 reads ANQGSEA. The CDR3 runs 18 residues. CDR3 DNA: TGCAGCGTTGAAGATCTTTTCAGTATGGGCAGGGGACTCTATGGCTACACCTTC. Translation: CSVEDLFSMGRGLYGYTF. Based on the CDR3 plus reference TRBV29-1 and TRBJ1-2, the full variable domain is SAVISQKPSRDICQRGTSLTIQCQVDSQVTMMFWYRQQPGQSLTLIATANQGSEATYESGFVIDKFPISRPNLTFSTLTVSNMSPEDSSIYLCSVEDLFSMGRGLYGYTFGSGTRLTVV.

The chain joins TRBV7-2 to TRBJ1-5; TRBD1 agrees at 8 bases. The junction had 3 bases not matched to a gene; V was cut back by 1 base and J by 1 base. Germline assignment: CDR1 SGHTA and CDR2 FQGNSA. The CDR3 runs 16 residues. The CDR3 DNA reads as TGTGCCAGCAGCTTAGTCGGGACAGGAAGCAATCAGCCCCAGCATTTT. It codes for CASSLVGTGSNQPQHF.

This clonotype was seen ten or more times. V gene TRBV7-2 combines with J gene TRBJ1-1, with D possibly being TRBD1 (5 bases). This CDR3 is built from 16 residues. Germline CDR1 and CDR2: SGHTA and FQGNSA. Trimming took 4 bases from V and 4 from J, leaving 19 bases between them. The CDR3 DNA is TGTGCCAGCAGCTCAACGCAGGGTCTCGGGGGCACTGAAGCTTTCTTT. Translated: CASSSTQGLGGTEAFF.

The chain combines TRBV7-2 with TRBJ2-5; unclear D gene. The V end lost 2 bases, the J end lost 5 bases, and 15 bases lay between the germline ends. The germline CDR1 and CDR2 sequences are SGHTA and FQGNSA. The CDR3 consists of 15 residues. CDR3 amino acids: CASSLKAGAGETQYF. In DNA, the CDR3 is TGTGCCAGCAGCTTAAAGGCCGGCGCCGGGGAGACCCAGTACTTC.

This chain joins TRBV29-1 and TRBJ2-7; maybe TRBD2 (5 bases). Per the germline V gene, CDR1 is SQVTM and CDR2 is ANQGSEA. The V end lost 5 bases, the J end lost 3 bases, and 17 bases lay between the germline ends. CDR3 length: 14 amino acids. In DNA, the CDR3 is TGCAGCGTTCGCCCGGGGTCTGGGGACTACGAGCAGTACTTC. Its protein product is CSVRPGSGDYEQYF.

V gene TRBV24-1 combines with J gene TRBJ1-1; 7 positions agree with TRBD1. Germline values: CDR1 KGHDR, CDR2 SFDVKD. The CDR3 covers 13 residues. With 7 bases clipped from V and 6 bases from J, the junction kept 7 bases outside the gene matches. The CDR3 DNA is TGTGCCACCAGGGGAGGGGGCGCGGCTGAAGCTTTCTTT. Protein sequence: CATRGGGAAEAFF.

The chain carries TRBV5-1 and TRBJ1-2; D gene uncertain. The length of the CDR3 is 16 residues. The V and J ends lost 4 bases and 6 bases respectively, with 22 bases between them. Germline V CDR1 and CDR2: SGHRS, YFSETQ. The CDR3 here is CASSPRTEAGEHGYTF. The CDR3 DNA sequence: TGCGCCAGCAGCCCCCGGACTGAGGCGGGTGAGCATGGCTACACCTTC.

CDR3 loop: CASSSTADRGGSPLHF. CDR3 sequence (DNA): TGTGCCAGCAGCTCCACTGCTGACAGGGGAGGTTCACCCCTCCACTTT. The chain joins TRBV7-8 to TRBJ1-6, with 8 bases matching TRBD1. CDR1 SGHVS and CDR2 FQNEAQ come from the germline V gene. V lost 4 bases, J lost 9 bases, and 11 bases stayed unmatched. This CDR3 region has 16 residues.

This clonotype has only a few counts. The rearrangement links TRBV10-3 to TRBJ1-3, with D perhaps TRBD1 (5 bases). Trimming pared 4 bases from V and 0 bases from J, leaving 13 bases between. From germline, CDR1 is ENHRY and CDR2 SYGVKD. The CDR3 covers 16 residues. CDR3 protein: CAISAVGPSSGNTIYF. The CDR3 coding sequence is TGTGCCATCAGTGCGGTGGGACCGAGCTCTGGAAACACCATATATTTT.

The chain uses TRBV20-1 and TRBJ1-4; tentatively, D is TRBD1 (5 bases). This CDR3 contains 16 residues. Trimming stripped 6 bases from V and 0 bases from J, with 17 bases between. Germline V gene lookup returns CDR1 DFQATT and CDR2 SNEGSKA (reference sequence). The CDR3 DNA follows: TGCAGTGCGCGACGGGAGGGGCCAGCAACTAATGAAAAACTGTTTTTT. It translates to CSARREGPATNEKLFF.